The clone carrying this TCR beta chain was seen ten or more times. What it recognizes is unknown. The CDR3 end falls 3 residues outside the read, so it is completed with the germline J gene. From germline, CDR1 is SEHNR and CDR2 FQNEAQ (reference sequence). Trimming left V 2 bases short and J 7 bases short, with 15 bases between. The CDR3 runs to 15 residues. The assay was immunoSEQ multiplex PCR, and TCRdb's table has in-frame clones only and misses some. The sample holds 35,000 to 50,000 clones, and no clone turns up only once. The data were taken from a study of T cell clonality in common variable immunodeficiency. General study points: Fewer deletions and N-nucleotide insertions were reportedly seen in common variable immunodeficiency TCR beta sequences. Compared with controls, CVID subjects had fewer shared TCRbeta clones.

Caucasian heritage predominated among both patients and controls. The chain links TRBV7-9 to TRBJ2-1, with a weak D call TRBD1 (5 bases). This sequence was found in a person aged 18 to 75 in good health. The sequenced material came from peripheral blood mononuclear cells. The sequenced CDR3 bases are TGTGCCAGCAGCTTATGGGGCAAGACTGGAAATGAG. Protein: CASSLWGKTGNE. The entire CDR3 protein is CASSLWGKTGNEQFF.